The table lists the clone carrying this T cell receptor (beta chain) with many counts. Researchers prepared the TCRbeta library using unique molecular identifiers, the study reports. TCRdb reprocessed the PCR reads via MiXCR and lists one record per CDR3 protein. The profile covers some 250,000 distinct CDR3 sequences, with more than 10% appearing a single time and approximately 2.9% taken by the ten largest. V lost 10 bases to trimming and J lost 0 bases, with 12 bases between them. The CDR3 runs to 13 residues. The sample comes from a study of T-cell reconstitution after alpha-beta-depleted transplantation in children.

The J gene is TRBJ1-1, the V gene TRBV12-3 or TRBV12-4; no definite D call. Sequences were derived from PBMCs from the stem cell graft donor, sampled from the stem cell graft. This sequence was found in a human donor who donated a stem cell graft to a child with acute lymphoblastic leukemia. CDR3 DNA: TGTGCCACACGCGGGTCTATGAACACTGAAGCTTTCTTT. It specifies CATRGSMNTEAFF.